This T cell receptor (beta chain) is from a study of shared clonotypes between healthy human individuals. Produced via immunoSEQ multiplex PCR; TCRdb's table is partial and in-frame only. This table holds 2 million to 2.5 million clones, about 95% found once. Turning to this clone: The identical CDR3 is also encoded by other nucleotide sequences in the sample.

Naive CD8 populations comprised CD45RO-negative cells positively selected for CCR7, excluding terminally differentiated effector memory CD45RA+ cells. The healthy adult donors were HIV-negative and reported no recent acute infections or vaccinations. Every one of the donors was a Caucasian adult that lived in Nashville, Tennessee. The length of the CDR3 is 14 residues. Trimming shortened V by 3 bases and J by 1 base, and 7 bases separated the two germline ends. CDR1 is MDHEN, CDR2 SYDVKM, per germline. The sample taken for sequencing was naive CD8+ T cells sorted from blood. The chain combines TRBV28 with TRBJ1-5; no firm D call. The clonotype comes from a man aged 18 to 29 in good health. The CDR3 is CASSFRGSNQPQHF. The CDR3 DNA sequence: TGTGCCAGCAGTTTTAGAGGGAGCAATCAGCCCCAGCATTTT.